The next 30 T cell receptor beta chains were all read from a single sample in a study of T cell repertoires in cytomegalovirus infection. No antigen has been assigned to these receptors. MiXCR, applied by TCRdb to the reads, yields one record per CDR3 protein. The sample lists fewer than 350,000 distinct CDR3 sequences, roughly 28% occurring once. The starting material was cultured PBMCs, obtained from culture after CMV antigen stimulation. Receptor source: a human donor in good health (CMV status not recorded). Some clones in this sample may be carry-over from other donors' samples.

The chain joins TRBV5-1 to TRBJ1-1; the match to TRBD1 covers 9 bases. This CDR3 spans 15 amino acids. The ends lost 0 bases at V and 10 bases at J; junction bases unmatched: 10. CDR1 and CDR2 from the germline V gene are SGHRS and YFSETQ. The CDR3 sequence: CASSLEGQGLRGAFF. CDR3 DNA sequence: TGCGCCAGCAGCTTGGAAGGACAGGGGTTAAGGGGAGCTTTCTTT.

This clonotype showed up just a few times. The V gene is TRBV9, the J gene TRBJ2-1; TRBD2 matches at 7 bases. Germline trimming cut 0 bases from V and 4 bases from J; bases unmatched to any gene: 7. This CDR3 spans 16 amino acids. CDR1 is SGDLS and CDR2 is YYNGEE in the germline V gene. The CDR3 nucleotides are TGTGCCAGCAGCGTAGGGTCTAGCGGAACATACAATGAGCAGTTCTTC. It encodes CASSVGSSGTYNEQFF.

This clonotype was counted once. J is TRBJ1-5 and V is TRBV27, with D possibly matching TRBD1 (5 bases). CDR3 length equals 15 residues. Trimming removed 5 bases at V and 8 bases at J, with 19 bases between. Germline V gene data show CDR1 as MNHEY and CDR2 as SMNVEV (reference sequence). The CDR3 DNA follows: TGTGCCAGCAGTGAGGGCAGGGAGCGGGGTGAGCCCCAGCATTTT. Translated: CASSEGRERGEPQHF.

In this sample, this clonotype turned up many times. V gene TRBV7-2 combines with J gene TRBJ1-6; D not resolved. CDR3 size: 19 residues. With 0 bases removed from V and 2 bases from J, the gap between germline ends came to 17 bases. CDR1 is SGHTA and CDR2 is FQGNSA in the germline V gene. DNA for the CDR3: TGTGCCAGCAGCTTAGCCGCGGAGGGTTTTCGTACCTATAATTCACCCCTCCACTTT. It translates to CASSLAAEGFRTYNSPLHF.

V gene TRBV25-1 combines with J gene TRBJ2-7; D possibly uses TRBD1 or TRBD2 (5 bases each). Trimming pared 7 bases from V and 6 bases from J, leaving 10 bases between. Germline assignment: CDR1 MGHDK and CDR2 SYGVNS. CDR3 length: 11 amino acids. CDR3: CASTAGAEQYF. CDR3 in DNA: TGTGCCAGCACAGCCGGGGCCGAGCAGTACTTC.

This clonotype was detected only once. V and J are TRBV6-2 or TRBV6-3 and TRBJ1-5, with unresolved D. The CDR3 sequence is 15 residues long. In germline, CDR1 is MNHEY, CDR2 SVGEGT. V lost 6 bases and J lost 2, with 14 bases in between. CDR3 DNA: TGTGCCAGCAGCCGTAATCGAGTGGGCAATCAGCCCCAGCATTTT. Protein: CASSRNRVGNQPQHF.

The chain employs TRBV24-1 and TRBJ2-5, with 8 bases identical to TRBD1. Trimming at V came to 5 bases and at J to 4 bases, leaving 8 bases not matched to a gene. Germline V gene lookup returns CDR1 KGHDR and CDR2 SFDVKD. The CDR3 covers 15 residues. The CDR3 region is CATSGPTGEGETQYF. The CDR3 DNA sequence: TGTGCCACCAGTGGACCGACAGGGGAAGGAGAGACCCAGTACTTC.

CDR3 coding DNA: TGTGCCAGCAGCTCCCGGGACAGGGACGGGGTGTGGGAGACCCAGTACTTC. Its protein is CASSSRDRDGVWETQYF. The chain recombines TRBV5-6 with TRBJ2-5, with 9 positions matching TRBD1. After removal of 3 bases from V and 5 bases from J, the junction contained 14 bases not matched to a gene. CDR1 and CDR2 (germline): SGHDT, YYEEEE. This CDR3 is 17 amino acids long.

There are a few counts of this clonotype. The chain employs TRBV28 and TRBJ2-3; TRBD2 aligns across 14 bases. CDR1 and CDR2 from the germline V gene are MDHEN and SYDVKM. The V and J ends lost 6 bases and 2 bases, in that order; junction bases with no gene match: 4. There are 16 residues in the CDR3. This chain's CDR3 is CASSSTSGRATDTQYF. CDR3 nucleotide sequence: TGTGCCAGCAGCTCGACTAGCGGGAGGGCCACAGATACGCAGTATTTT.

V is TRBV7-9 and J is TRBJ2-7, with TRBD2 as a possible D gene (5 bases). Trimming took off 2 bases at V and 1 base at J, with 12 bases between the two ends. Germline-derived CDR1 and CDR2 are SEHNR and FQNEAQ (reference sequence). The CDR3 extends over 15 amino acids. The CDR3 protein is CASSLNQDLSYEQYF. The CDR3 DNA is TGTGCCAGCAGCTTAAACCAGGACTTATCCTACGAGCAGTACTTC.

This chain uses TRBV27 with TRBJ2-3; D not certain. This CDR3 is built from 12 residues. V was pared by 2 bases and J by 7 bases, with 7 bases between. Germline CDR1 is MNHEY and CDR2 is SMNVEV (reference sequence). CDR3 bases: TGTGCCAGCAGTTTAATCGGTAATACGCAGTATTTT. This codes for CASSLIGNTQYF.

This clonotype is a singleton in its sample. This chain links TRBV6-6 with TRBJ1-1, with unresolved D. The CDR3 spans 12 residues. Germline V lookup: CDR1 MNHNY, CDR2 SVGAGI (reference sequence). Trimming pared 6 bases from V and 3 bases from J, leaving 8 bases between. CDR3 residues: CASSTVHTEAFF. CDR3 DNA: TGTGCCAGCAGCACAGTCCACACTGAAGCTTTCTTT.

The table lists this clonotype with a few counts. V and J are TRBV19 and TRBJ2-2, with D maybe TRBD1 (6 bases). The CDR3 covers 13 residues. Trimming removed 4 bases from V and 7 bases from J, with 10 bases in between. The germline V gene encodes CDR1 LNHDA and CDR2 SQIVND (reference sequence). CDR3 bases: TGTGCCAGTAGTAACAGGGAAGGCGGGGAGCTGTTTTTT. It codes for CASSNREGGELFF.

The rearrangement joins TRBV6-1 to TRBJ2-7; weak D call: TRBD1 (5 bases). V shed 5 bases and J shed 0 bases, with 14 bases lying between them. From germline, CDR1 is MNHNS and CDR2 SASEGT. This CDR3 comprises 15 residues. This chain's CDR3 is CASSQSGFSSYEQYF. CDR3 DNA sequence: TGTGCCAGCAGTCAGTCAGGGTTTAGCTCCTACGAGCAGTACTTC.

This chain links TRBV27 with TRBJ2-7, with 9 positions matching TRBD1. Germline V lookup: CDR1 MNHEY, CDR2 SMNVEV (reference sequence). This CDR3 contains 14 residues. V was pared by 6 bases and J by 3 bases, with 6 bases of the junction left unmatched. This CDR3 is CASSYRGLDYEQYF. In DNA, the CDR3 is TGTGCCAGCAGCTACAGGGGGCTAGACTACGAGCAGTACTTC.

The sample holds a few counts of this clonotype. V is TRBV20-1 and J is TRBJ2-1, with D possibly matching TRBD1 (6 bases). CDR1 and CDR2 from the germline V gene are DFQATT and SNEGSKA (reference sequence). Trimming stripped 4 bases from V and 0 bases from J, with 16 bases between. The CDR3 has 16 residues. The CDR3 loop is CSANPGHGSSYNEQFF. As DNA, the CDR3 is TGCAGTGCTAATCCGGGACATGGGAGCTCCTACAATGAGCAGTTCTTC.

CDR3 DNA sequence: TGTGCCAGCAGTTTGTCCCAGGGGGACGGGGAGCTGTTTTTT. Translation gives CASSLSQGDGELFF. This chain connects TRBV27 to TRBJ2-2, with 7 bases identical to TRBD1. Germline V lookup: CDR1 MNHEY, CDR2 SMNVEV (reference sequence). The CDR3 covers 14 residues. V trimming: 3 bases; J trimming: 7 bases; junction bases outside the gene matches: 5.

In its sample, this clonotype was seen a few times. V gene TRBV5-4 combines with J gene TRBJ2-7, with D hard to call. CDR1 and CDR2 (germline): SGHNT, YYREEE (reference sequence). V gave up 0 bases and J gave up 4 bases, with 20 bases separating them. The CDR3 length is 17 residues. The CDR3 DNA is TGTGCCAGCAGCTTGGACGGACCTTCCCTTCTCGGGTACGAGCAGTACTTC. Translating it yields CASSLDGPSLLGYEQYF.

J is TRBJ2-1 and V is TRBV11-2, with D tentatively TRBD1 or TRBD2 (5 bases each). Germline V lookup: CDR1 SGHAT, CDR2 FQNNGV. V was clipped by 2 bases and J by 1 base, with 12 bases between them. CDR3 length equals 16 residues. The CDR3 region has the DNA TGTGCCAGCAGCTTAAACGGAGAGGGGTCCTACAATGAGCAGTTCTTC. Protein: CASSLNGEGSYNEQFF.

This clonotype appeared a few times. The CDR3 coding sequence is TGTGCCAGCAGCTTCCTAGCGGGAGGTTCCTACAATGAGCAGTTCTTC. Translating gives CASSFLAGGSYNEQFF. The gene calls are TRBV5-6 and TRBJ2-1; 11 bases map to TRBD2. The V segment lost 2 bases and the J segment 1 base; nucleotides outside the gene matches: 2. CDR3 size: 16 residues. Germline V gives CDR1 SGHDT, CDR2 YYEEEE.

The chain is built from TRBV20-1 and TRBJ1-1, with D maybe TRBD1 (5 bases). The CDR3 has 16 residues. Trimming pared 0 bases from V and 3 bases from J, leaving 17 bases between. CDR1 is DFQATT and CDR2 is SNEGSKA in the germline V gene (reference sequence). The CDR3, as DNA: TGCAGTGCTAGAGATATGGGGGGTCGTGGAGACACTGAAGCTTTCTTT. This gives the protein CSARDMGGRGDTEAFF.

CDR3 sequence (DNA): TGTGCCAGCACCCCCAACAGGGGTCACTATGGCTACACCTTC. Its protein product is CASTPNRGHYGYTF. The rearrangement uses TRBV12-3 or TRBV12-4 and TRBJ1-2, with TRBD1 identical over 7 bases. The CDR3 spans 14 residues. V lost 7 bases to trimming and J lost 3 bases; unmatched junction nucleotides: 8.

Notes on this clonotype: A much larger clone lies one base from this, so it may be a read error. The chain recombines TRBV6-5 with TRBJ2-1; possibly TRBD2 for D (5 bases). V was shortened by 0 bases and J by 4 bases, with 13 bases between the two germline ends. Germline V lookup: CDR1 MNHEY, CDR2 SVGAGI. The CDR3 extends over 16 amino acids. The DNA for the CDR3 is TGTGCCAGCAGTTACTCCGGGATAGGCGATTACAATGAGCAGTTCTTC. It translates to CASSYSGIGDYNEQFF.

V usage is TRBV6-8 and J usage is TRBJ2-7; D might be TRBD1 or TRBD2, each matching 6 bases. Germline V gives CDR1 MNHGY, CDR2 SAAAGT. This CDR3 comprises 15 residues. The germline V and J ends were trimmed by 5 bases and 0 bases, with 14 bases remaining between them. CDR3 DNA sequence: TGTGCCAGCAGTGAAGTACAGGGAGGCTCCTACGAGCAGTACTTC. This encodes CASSEVQGGSYEQYF.

The chain joins TRBV20-1 to TRBJ2-2; 10 nucleotides match TRBD2. This CDR3 has 16 amino acids. CDR1 is DFQATT, CDR2 SNEGSKA, per germline (reference sequence). Germline trimming cut 1 base from V and 2 bases from J; bases unmatched to any gene: 4. CDR3 sequence: CSARVTSGANTGELFF. CDR3 DNA: TGCAGTGCTAGAGTTACTAGCGGGGCTAACACCGGGGAGCTGTTTTTT.

The chain carries TRBV6-8 and TRBJ1-1; 9 bases match TRBD1. Germline V lookup: CDR1 MNHGY, CDR2 SAAAGT. V shed 7 bases, J shed 1 base, and the junction held 1 base outside the gene matches. This CDR3 has 13 residues. CDR3 protein: CASKGQGNTEAFF. The CDR3 DNA is TGTGCCAGCAAGGGACAGGGGAACACTGAAGCTTTCTTT.

The sample holds many counts of this clonotype. This chain connects TRBV7-9 to TRBJ2-1, with D perhaps matching TRBD2 (6 bases). The germline V and J ends were trimmed by 3 bases and 2 bases, with 8 bases remaining between them. Germline assignment: CDR1 SEHNR and CDR2 FQNEAQ (reference sequence). The CDR3 runs 14 residues. The CDR3 sequence is CASSLGTAYNEQFF. The CDR3 DNA reads TGTGCCAGCAGCTTGGGGACTGCCTACAATGAGCAGTTCTTC.

This clonotype was seen only a few times. The chain carries TRBV27 and TRBJ2-7; no clear D. CDR1 MNHEY and CDR2 SMNVEV come from the germline V gene (reference sequence). The CDR3 sequence is 14 residues long. The V end lost 3 bases, the J end lost 0 bases, and 9 bases lay between the germline ends. The CDR3 region has the DNA TGTGCCAGCAGTTTGACTGCCAGCTCCTACGAGCAGTACTTC. This encodes CASSLTASSYEQYF.

This clonotype has a handful of counts. This sequence joins TRBV7-9 and TRBJ2-7; tentative D call: TRBD1 (6 bases). The CDR3 is 14 amino acids. Germline CDR1 is SEHNR and CDR2 is FQNEAQ (reference sequence). The ends were cut back, 4 bases at V and 6 bases at J, with 16 bases in the middle. CDR3 nucleotides: TGTGCCAGCAGCTCCGGGACATACCAACTCGAGCAGTACTTC. Protein sequence: CASSSGTYQLEQYF.

There are a few counts of this clonotype. The CDR3 nucleotides are TGTGCCAGCAGCGGGAGGGTGAGCTCCTACAATGAGCAGTTCTTC. As protein: CASSGRVSSYNEQFF. V usage is TRBV27 and J usage is TRBJ2-1, with TRBD2 matching over 8 bases. V trimming: 6 bases; J trimming: 0 bases; junction bases outside the gene matches: 4. This CDR3 has 15 amino acids. Germline values: CDR1 MNHEY, CDR2 SMNVEV (reference sequence).